The sample holds a few counts of the clone carrying this T cell receptor (beta chain). This entry belongs to a study of beta chain features in type 1 diabetes. Deletions cut 4 bases from V and 6 bases from J, with 11 bases between. The CDR3 covers 12 residues. Germline assignment: CDR1 SGHRS and CDR2 YFSETQ. Every bit of the isolated RNA underwent reverse transcription, so sequencing read expressed TCRB transcripts. Generated by immunoSEQ multiplex PCR, the TCRdb table keeps only in-frame clones and is missing some. The sample includes around 450,000 clones, over 10% of them seen just once. This chain links TRBV5-1 with TRBJ2-7, with no clear D. The sequence was obtained from a woman younger than 35 in good health. The sequenced sample was naive CD4+ T cells from blood. CDR3 DNA: TGCGCCAGCAGCATATTGGGTACCGAGCAGTACTTC. It yields the protein CASSILGTEQYF.